This T cell receptor beta chain was observed in a study of shared clonotypes between healthy human individuals. CD45RO-negative, CCR7-positively selected cells formed the naive CD8 fraction, excluding terminally differentiated effector memory CD45RA+ cells. HIV-negative, healthy adults without recent acute infections or vaccinations were the donors. This CDR3 comprises 12 residues. Trimming pared 5 bases from V and 8 bases from J, leaving 10 bases between. Per the germline V gene, CDR1 is SEHNR and CDR2 is FQNEAQ (reference sequence). Clones were sequenced by immunoSEQ multiplex PCR, and TCRdb holds only the in-frame ones, with some missing. The table has some 580,000 clones, roughly 98% seen once.

The material sequenced was naive CD8+ T cells sorted from blood. The genes are TRBV7-9 and TRBJ2-1; D unclear. The TCR originated in a man younger than 40 in good health. CDR3 residues: CASSNSGDEQFF. In DNA, the CDR3 is TGTGCCAGCAGCAACAGTGGGGATGAGCAGTTCTTC.